The 25 T cell receptor beta chains below all came from one sample that was sequenced in a study of spatial heterogeneity in lung cancer. What these receptors recognize is not known. General study points: Counts of expanded intratumoral alpha and beta TCRs tracked tumor mutation counts.

TCRdb processed the 5' RACE reads anew with MiXCR; each CDR3 protein has one entry. The table shows thousands of distinct CDR3 sequences, with 11% to 15% occurring only once. The time point denotes: sample taken at primary tumor resection. The input for sequencing was lung tumor tissue, taken at surgery. These receptors were taken from a female donor with early-stage non-small cell lung cancer.

This clonotype was observed at least ten times. V gene TRBV10-3 combines with J gene TRBJ2-3, with D tentatively TRBD1 or TRBD2 (7 bases each). The germline gives CDR1 ENHRY, CDR2 SYGVKD. This CDR3 is built from 17 residues. Trimming removed 6 bases at V and 1 base at J, with 20 bases between. For the CDR3, the DNA is TGTGCCATCAGCTCCGGGACAGTGGGGGGGGGCACAGATACGCAGTATTTT. Translated: CAISSGTVGGGTDTQYF.

This clonotype was seen repeatedly, ten times or more. The chain is built from TRBV7-6 and TRBJ2-6, with D hard to call. In germline, CDR1 is SGHVS, CDR2 FNYEAQ. Between the trimmed V and J ends, which lost 1 base and 3 bases, there was a span of 10 bases. The length of the CDR3 is 16 residues. The CDR3 bases are TGTGCCAGCAGCTTAGACGGGTGGGATGGGGCCAACGTCCTGACTTTC. It codes for CASSLDGWDGANVLTF.

This clonotype is classed as medium-sized. The chain couples TRBV7-8 to TRBJ2-3; a possible D gene is TRBD1 (5 bases). This CDR3 region has 18 residues. V shed 1 base and J shed 0 bases, with 17 bases lying between them. Germline lookup yields CDR1 SGHVS and CDR2 FQNEAQ. The CDR3: CASSLEGLTGTSTDTQYF. CDR3 bases: TGTGCCAGCAGCTTAGAGGGCTTAACAGGAACTAGCACAGATACGCAGTATTTT.

By frequency in the sample, this clonotype is medium-sized. The chain couples TRBV29-1 to TRBJ1-1, with D possibly TRBD1 on 5 matching bases. Per germline, CDR1 SQVTM and CDR2 ANQGSEA. This CDR3 region has 14 residues. Trimming removed 3 bases from V and 0 bases from J, with 11 bases in between. Here the CDR3 reads CSVDAGPMNTEAFF. In nucleotides, the CDR3 is TGCAGCGTTGATGCAGGGCCGATGAACACTGAAGCTTTCTTT.

This clonotype was counted at least ten times. A much larger clone lies a single base off, so this may be a read error. The rearrangement joins TRBV20-1 to TRBJ1-1, with a weak D call TRBD1 (6 bases). Deletions cut 3 bases from V and 11 bases from J, with 16 bases between. This CDR3 region has 12 residues. CDR1 is DFQATT and CDR2 is SNEGSKA in the germline V gene (reference sequence). The CDR3 coding sequence is TGCAGTGCTAGGGCAGGGGCAGGGTTGGCTTTCTTT. Its translation is CSARAGAGLAFF.

This clonotype is labeled medium-sized. The chain uses TRBV7-9 and TRBJ2-3; D may be TRBD2 (5 bases). The length of the CDR3 is 13 residues. Germline CDR1 and CDR2: SEHNR and FQNEAQ (reference sequence). Trimming removed 5 bases at V and 3 bases at J, with 9 bases between. In DNA, the CDR3 is TGTGCCAGCAGCGAACGGGGAACAGATACGCAGTATTTT. As protein: CASSERGTDTQYF.

The sample holds many counts of this clonotype. The genes are TRBV2 and TRBJ2-3; 8 bases map to TRBD2. The V gene's germline CDR1 is SNHLY and CDR2 FYNNEI. The CDR3 contains 15 residues. V lost 7 bases and J lost 2; bases outside the gene matches: 8. The CDR3 protein is CASNRRGVNTDTQYF. In DNA, the CDR3 is TGTGCCAGCAACCGGCGGGGGGTTAACACAGATACGCAGTATTTT.

This clonotype was counted ten times or more. This rearrangement joins TRBV11-2 to TRBJ2-7; 9 bases line up with TRBD1. The V segment lost 4 bases and the J segment 4 bases; nucleotides outside the gene matches: 8. This CDR3 has 15 amino acids. Germline V gene sequence: CDR1 SGHAT, CDR2 FQNNGV. The CDR3 DNA reads as TGTGCCAGCAGCTCTCGGGCGGGACAGGGATACGAGCAGTACTTC. Its protein is CASSSRAGQGYEQYF.

This clonotype was counted at least ten times. This chain uses TRBV7-2 with TRBJ1-1; TRBD1 matches 9 bases. Germline V gene lookup returns CDR1 SGHTA and CDR2 FQGNSA. Germline trimming cut 5 bases from V and 2 bases from J; bases unmatched to any gene: 6. The CDR3 spans 15 residues. The CDR3 loop is CASSQGTGPNTEAFF. CDR3 nucleotides: TGTGCCAGCAGCCAAGGGACAGGGCCTAACACTGAAGCTTTCTTT.

The sample holds many counts of this clonotype. This chain connects TRBV7-9 to TRBJ2-5, with D possibly TRBD1 on 6 matching bases. In germline, CDR1 is SEHNR, CDR2 FQNEAQ (reference sequence). Trimming left V 3 bases short and J 2 bases short, with 19 bases between. CDR3 length: 17 residues. In DNA, the CDR3 is TGTGCCAGCAGCTTCTTAGACCCAAGGGGGTGGCAAGAGACCCAGTACTTC. Amino acid sequence: CASSFLDPRGWQETQYF.

In its sample, this clonotype was seen many times. V is TRBV20-1 and J is TRBJ1-2; TRBD1 matches 7 bases. J was trimmed by 1 base and V by 6 bases; bases with no gene match: 5. Germline V gives CDR1 DFQATT, CDR2 SNEGSKA (reference sequence). This CDR3 contains 13 residues. CDR3 nucleotide sequence: TGCAGTGCCCCGCCAGGGGGTAACTATGGCTACACCTTC. Protein sequence: CSAPPGGNYGYTF.

Within the sample, this clonotype is medium-sized. The V call is TRBV2, the J call TRBJ2-7; TRBD2 agrees at 10 bases. Germline loops: CDR1 SNHLY, CDR2 FYNNEI. The CDR3 is 14 amino acids. The trim removed 4 bases at V and 2 bases at J, leaving 2 bases unmatched. CDR3 coding DNA: TGTGCCAGCAGTGTGAGCGGGGGGGCCTACGAGCAGTACTTC. Its translation is CASSVSGGAYEQYF. Full variable domain (rest looked up from reference TRBV2 and TRBJ2-7): EPEVTQTPSHQVTQMGQEVILRCVPISNHLYFYWYRQILGQKVEFLVSFYNNEISEKSEIFDDQFSVERPDGSNFTLKIRSTKLEDSAMYFCASSVSGGAYEQYFGPGTRLTVT.

The table lists this clonotype with many counts. This chain uses TRBV20-1 with TRBJ1-5, with D unclear. V was pared by 2 bases and J by 3 bases, with 14 bases between. This CDR3 has 15 residues. Germline CDR1 DFQATT, CDR2 SNEGSKA (reference sequence). The CDR3 region is CSARSLLGLNQPQHF. As DNA, the CDR3 is TGCAGTGCTAGATCCCTCTTAGGCCTCAATCAGCCCCAGCATTTT.

V and J are TRBV29-1 and TRBJ1-2; D may be TRBD1 (5 bases). Trimming took off 2 bases at V and 3 bases at J, with 16 bases between the two ends. Germline V CDR1 and CDR2: SQVTM, ANQGSEA. The CDR3 contains 15 residues. Here the CDR3 DNA reads TGCAGCGTTGAATCCCCGGGACCCAATTACTATGGCTACACCTTC. Protein sequence: CSVESPGPNYYGYTF.

This rearrangement joins TRBV12-3 or TRBV12-4 to TRBJ2-7; no reliable D call. CDR3 length: 15 residues. Trimming stripped 2 bases from V and 6 bases from J, with 17 bases between. CDR3 DNA sequence: TGTGCCAGCAGTTTATTCGACCCACGAACGTCCGAGCAGTACTTC. Amino acid sequence: CASSLFDPRTSEQYF.

This clonotype has at least ten counts. J is TRBJ1-2 and V is TRBV7-6, with 9 positions matching TRBD1. Germline CDR1 SGHVS, CDR2 FNYEAQ. The CDR3 is 16 amino acids. J lost 3 bases, V lost 3 bases, and 8 bases had no gene match. Here the CDR3 DNA reads TGTGCCAGCAGCTTTTTACCGGGACAGGGTGACTATGGCTACACCTTC. Its translation: CASSFLPGQGDYGYTF.

This clonotype was detected ten times or more. The V call is TRBV10-3, the J call TRBJ2-3; a weak D match, TRBD1 (5 bases). CDR1 is ENHRY and CDR2 is SYGVKD in the germline V gene. This CDR3 is built from 13 residues. V lost 9 bases and J lost 4, with 14 bases in between. In DNA form, the CDR3 reads TGTGCCATGAGCCAGGGATTCCCAGATACGCAGTATTTT. Protein product: CAMSQGFPDTQYF.

The J gene is TRBJ1-5, the V gene TRBV10-3; tentative D call: TRBD1 (5 bases). The CDR3 loop spans 14 amino acids. In germline, CDR1 is ENHRY, CDR2 SYGVKD. The V end lost 4 bases, the J end lost 1 base, and 8 bases lay between the germline ends. CDR3: CAISGGESNQPQHF. CDR3 nucleotide sequence: TGTGCCATCAGTGGAGGGGAGAGCAATCAGCCCCAGCATTTT.

For the CDR3, the DNA is TGCAGCGGACAGGGACAGGACAACACAGATACGCAGTATTTT. Protein sequence: CSGQGQDNTDTQYF. The J gene is TRBJ2-3, the V gene TRBV29-1; 8 bases fit TRBD1. Trimming at V came to 7 bases and at J to 2 bases, leaving 8 bases not matched to a gene. The CDR3 extends over 14 amino acids. The germline V gene has CDR1 SQVTM and CDR2 ANQGSEA.

The table lists this clonotype with many counts. V gene TRBV27 combines with J gene TRBJ1-5; D is undetermined. There are 14 residues in the CDR3. V was clipped by 6 bases and J by 7 bases, with 16 bases between them. Looked up from germline, CDR1 is MNHEY and CDR2 is SMNVEV (reference sequence). The CDR3, as DNA: TGTGCCAGCAGGGAATTGTCAGGAGGACAGCCCCAGCATTTT. Its protein product is CASRELSGGQPQHF.

This clonotype is labeled as medium-sized (0.01 to 0.1%). The V call is TRBV12-3 or TRBV12-4, the J call TRBJ1-3; D remains ambiguous. The length of the CDR3 is 15 residues. Trimming removed 3 bases at V and 6 bases at J, with 15 bases between. In DNA, the CDR3 is TGTGCCAGCAGTTTTGGAGGAAGAGGAAAAAACACCATATATTTT. Protein product: CASSFGGRGKNTIYF.

This chain uses TRBV29-1 with TRBJ1-6; D unclear. V dropped 6 bases and J dropped 10 bases, with 25 bases sitting between them. The CDR3 extends over 16 amino acids. Germline V gives CDR1 SQVTM, CDR2 ANQGSEA. The chain's CDR3 is CSVPRRQQHHYSPLHF. CDR3 bases: TGCAGCGTGCCGCGACGTCAACAGCACCACTACTCACCCCTCCACTTT.

Judged by abundance, this clonotype is medium-sized. The rearrangement uses TRBV7-3 and TRBJ2-2; no firm D call. Trimming took off 5 bases at V and 0 bases at J, with 4 bases between the two ends. Germline loops: CDR1 SGHTA, CDR2 FQGTGA. The CDR3 extends over 13 amino acids. The DNA of the CDR3 is TGTGCCAGCAGCCTCTCGAACACCGGGGAGCTGTTTTTT. Amino acids: CASSLSNTGELFF.

This clonotype was recorded at least ten times. The gene calls are TRBV3-1 and TRBJ2-7, with D maybe TRBD1 (5 bases). V shed 5 bases and J shed 0 bases, with 14 bases lying between them. The CDR3 covers 15 residues. The germline gives CDR1 LGHDT, CDR2 YNNKEL (reference sequence). The CDR3 region has the DNA TGTGCCAGCAGCTCTGGACAAGCCTACTCCTACGAGCAGTACTTC. This translates into CASSSGQAYSYEQYF.

This clonotype was recorded at least ten times. This chain joins TRBV28 and TRBJ2-3; D is unclear. The germline gives CDR1 MDHEN, CDR2 SYDVKM. Trimming removed 1 base from V and 2 bases from J, with 10 bases in between. This CDR3 spans 15 amino acids. In DNA form, the CDR3 reads TGTGCCAGCAGTTTATCGTTCACTCTCACAGATACGCAGTATTTT. Translating it yields CASSLSFTLTDTQYF.